This T cell receptor beta chain was sequenced during a study of tumor-infiltrating lymphocytes in localized non-small cell lung cancer. Study in general: From each patient, both tumor and uninvolved lung, non-adjacent to tumor, were sampled.

The CDR3 runs to 13 residues. CDR1 and CDR2 from the germline V gene are MGHRA and YSYEKL. V lost 0 bases, J lost 6 bases, and 6 bases lay in between. Data came from immunoSEQ multiplex PCR; TCRdb stores just in-frame clones and leaves some out. The sample contains approximately 9,000 clones, approximately 84% of which appear only once. Overall study findings and caveats: Different pieces of the same tissue were used for each assay.

Details on this clone: The antigen is not known.

Sequenced: uninvolved lung tissue not adjacent to the tumor. The J gene is TRBJ1-5, the V gene TRBV4-1, with unresolved D. The source of this sequence is a human donor with non-small cell lung cancer. The CDR3 is CASSQDKGQPQHF. As DNA, the CDR3 is TGCGCCAGCAGCCAAGATAAGGGTCAGCCCCAGCATTTT.